These T cell receptor beta chains were read from a single sample in a study of early T cells in non-severe SARS-CoV-2 infection. In TCRdb, the 5' RACE reads were re-called with MiXCR into one record per CDR3 protein. The sample holds more than 85,000 distinct CDR3 sequences, over 15% seen once. The sequenced material came from whole blood. The receptors originated from an adult who was a healthcare worker with PCR-confirmed SARS-CoV-2 infection or an uninfected control (not recorded which). Both conserved end residues are part of each CDR3. A D gene is named only where the DNA matches it firmly. Size values are once, few and many counts, or a class for expanded clones, and some rows have none.

clone_size j_call v_call d_call cdr3_nt cdr3_aa
NA TRBJ1-4 TRBV5-8 NA TGTGCCAGCAGCATGGGTGACAGTTCAACTAATGAAAAACTGTTTTTT CASSMGDSSTNEKLFF
few TRBJ1-1 TRBV5-5 NA TGTGCCAGCAGCTTGGCGGTAGGGAACACTGAAGCTTTCTTT CASSLAVGNTEAFF
few TRBJ2-3 TRBV5-6 TRBD2 TGTGCCAGCAGCCCCGGACTAGCGGGGTTCACAGATACGCAGTATTTT CASSPGLAGFTDTQYF
many TRBJ2-6 TRBV19 NA TGTGCCAGTAGTCTTTCCGGTAACTCTGGGGCCAACGTCCTGACTTTC CASSLSGNSGANVLTF
NA TRBJ2-7 TRBV28 NA TGTGCCAGCAATCGAGAAACGGGCGAGCAGTACTTC CASNRETGEQYF
NA TRBJ1-4 TRBV7-9 NA TGTGCCAGCAGCTTAAACTTGGGTCAGGGAAGTGAAAAACTGTTTTTT CASSLNLGQGSEKLFF
NA TRBJ2-1 TRBV29-1 NA TGCAGCGTTGTAGGACGGAATGAGCAGTTCTTC CSVVGRNEQFF
few TRBJ2-1 TRBV30 TRBD2 TGTGCCTGGAGTTTCCCGGCTAGCGGCTACAATGAGCAGTTCTTC CAWSFPASGYNEQFF
few TRBJ2-6 TRBV7-9 NA TGTGCCAGCAGCCCACAGTGGGGGGTAATCCCCTCTGGGGCCAACGTCCTGACTTTC CASSPQWGVIPSGANVLTF
NA TRBJ1-6 TRBV27 NA TGTGCCAGCAGTTTAAACCCAGGGACCAGGGGTTCACCCCTCCACTTT CASSLNPGTRGSPLHF
few TRBJ1-5 TRBV28 NA TGTGCCAGCAGTTTAAGGCAGAGCAATCAGCCCCAGCATTTT CASSLRQSNQPQHF
few TRBJ1-1 TRBV7-8 NA TGTGCCAGCAGCTTAGAGTACAGCCGTGAAGCTTTCTTT CASSLEYSREAFF
NA TRBJ2-3 TRBV11-3 NA TGTGCCAGCAGCTTAGGGTCGAATAGCCCTAGCACAGATACGCAGTATTTT CASSLGSNSPSTDTQYF
many TRBJ1-1 TRBV20-1 NA TGCAGTGCTAGTCTTGCAGAAGCTTTCTTT CSASLAEAFF
few TRBJ2-1 TRBV11-2 NA TGTGCCAGCAGCTGGCGGAATTCCAGGTCCAACAATGAGCAGTTCTTC CASSWRNSRSNNEQFF
NA TRBJ2-3 TRBV7-2 TRBD2 TGTGCCAGCAGCTCACCAGGACTAGGGGAAGATACGCAGTATTTT CASSSPGLGEDTQYF
many TRBJ1-3 TRBV12-3/TRBV12-4 TRBD1 TGTGCCAGCAGTTTAGGGACAGGGCCTTCTGGAAACACCATATATTTT CASSLGTGPSGNTIYF
few TRBJ2-3 TRBV2 TRBD2 TGTGCCAGCACTAGAGCTAGCGGGAGCACAGATACGCAGTATTTT CASTRASGSTDTQYF
NA TRBJ2-1 TRBV15 NA TGTGCCACCAGCAACGGAGGTGATGAGCAGTTCTTC CATSNGGDEQFF
NA TRBJ1-5 TRBV28 NA TGTGCCAGCTCCCCTGGCAATCAGCCCCAGCATTTT CASSPGNQPQHF
NA TRBJ2-1 TRBV6-1 NA TGTGCCAGCAGTGAAGGACAGGAACAGTTCTTC CASSEGQEQFF
few TRBJ2-4 TRBV20-1 NA TGCAGTGCTAGACCCGGGTCCAAAAACATTCAGTACTTC CSARPGSKNIQYF
NA TRBJ2-2 TRBV7-8 NA TGTGCCAGCAGCTTATTCCGCGGCGGGCCGAACACCGGGGAGCTGTTTTTT CASSLFRGGPNTGELFF
few TRBJ2-2 TRBV7-6 NA TGTGCCAGCAGCTTCCCGGGATACGGGGAGCTGTTTTTT CASSFPGYGELFF
NA TRBJ1-1 TRBV12-3/TRBV12-4 TRBD1 TGTGCCAGCAGACACAGGGGTATAAACACTGAAGCTTTCTTT CASRHRGINTEAFF
few TRBJ1-1 TRBV10-3 NA TGTGCCATCAGTGAGTCGCAGGGGCTGAACACTGAAGCTTTCTTT CAISESQGLNTEAFF